The 18 T cell receptor beta chains presented below share a single source sample, sequenced in a study of CD8+CD57+ T cells in acquired aplastic anemia. Patients sequenced had flow cytometry evidence of CD8+CD57+ cell expansion. CDR3 and TCR beta VDJ profiling relied on a genomic DNA template. TCRdb reprocessed the reads via MiXCR and lists one record per CDR3 protein. The table records some 200,000 distinct CDR3 sequences, 55% to 65% of them present only once. The source material was sorted CD4+, CD8+, or CD8+CD57+ T cells (not recorded which) from PBMCs. The receptors originated from a human donor with aplastic anemia.

Details on this clonotype: At one end the junction does not follow the germline gene, possibly because of a read error. The chain has TRBV7-2 and TRBJ2-1; D gene ambiguous. Per the germline V gene, CDR1 is SGHTA and CDR2 is FQGNSA. The CDR3 spans 12 residues. In DNA, the CDR3 is TGTGCCAGCAGCTTTTTCAACAATGAGCAGCTCTTC. Protein: CASSFFNNEQLF.

The table lists this clonotype with many counts. The chain is built from TRBV7-9 and TRBJ2-3, with no clear D. Between the trimmed V and J ends, which lost 1 base and 2 bases, there was a span of 25 bases. This CDR3 has 20 residues. Per the germline V gene, CDR1 is SEHNR and CDR2 is FQNEAQ (reference sequence). CDR3 amino acids: CASSLVPDSEIWVITDTQYF. In nucleotides, the CDR3 is TGTGCCAGCAGCTTAGTTCCGGATTCGGAGATATGGGTGATCACAGATACGCAGTATTTT. Looking up the rest from reference TRBV7-9 and TRBJ2-3 gives the full variable domain: DTGVSQNPRHKITKRGQNVTFRCDPISEHNRLYWYRQTLGQGPEFLTYFQNEAQLEKSRLLSDRFSAERPKGSFSTLEIQRTEQGDSAMYLCASSLVPDSEIWVITDTQYFGPGTRLTVL.

This clonotype turned up a few times. Here the CDR3 DNA reads TGTGCCAGCCTAAGGACTAGCGGGATTAATGAGCAGTTCTTC. Protein: CASLRTSGINEQFF. The chain carries TRBV2 and TRBJ2-1; 12 bases match TRBD2. Germline V CDR1 and CDR2: SNHLY, FYNNEI. This CDR3 comprises 14 residues. V dropped 8 bases and J dropped 7; count of bases not matched to a gene: 6.

This clonotype was detected only a few times. The chain links TRBV24-1 to TRBJ2-7; the match to TRBD1 covers 8 bases. CDR3 length: 15 residues. Germline V lookup: CDR1 KGHDR, CDR2 SFDVKD. J gave up 2 bases and V 9 bases, and 11 bases lay outside the gene matches. The CDR3 DNA sequence: TGTGCCACCTGCCCCTCCAGGGGGCCGCCCTACGAGCAGTACTTC. As protein: CATCPSRGPPYEQYF.

V is TRBV7-9 and J is TRBJ1-2; D is possibly TRBD1 (5 bases). The CDR3 totals 14 residues. The germline V gene has CDR1 SEHNR and CDR2 FQNEAQ (reference sequence). The V end was cut by 1 base, the J end by 3 bases, with 9 bases between. The CDR3 sequence is CASSLGRGDYGYTF. The CDR3 DNA reads TGTGCCAGCAGCTTAGGGAGGGGTGACTATGGCTACACCTTC.

This chain links TRBV2 with TRBJ2-2, with unresolved D. Trimming pared 3 bases from V and 3 bases from J, leaving 5 bases between. The CDR3 runs 13 residues. From germline, CDR1 is SNHLY and CDR2 FYNNEI. The CDR3 coding sequence is TGTGCCAGCAGTGATATTTACACCGGGGAGCTGTTTTTT. Its translation: CASSDIYTGELFF.

This chain links TRBV7-2 with TRBJ2-7; the match to TRBD2 covers 7 bases. The CDR3 sequence is 14 residues long. From germline, CDR1 is SGHTA and CDR2 FQGNSA. V lost 4 bases, J lost 6 bases, and 9 bases stayed unmatched. This CDR3 is CASSSLAANGEQYF. DNA of the CDR3: TGTGCCAGCAGCTCTCTAGCGGCGAATGGCGAGCAGTACTTC.

The chain joins TRBV11-1 to TRBJ2-7; D is possibly TRBD1 or TRBD2 (5 bases each). This CDR3 is built from 12 residues. Germline CDR1 reads SGHAT; CDR2 reads FQDESV (reference sequence). Trimming stripped 5 bases from V and 6 bases from J, with 11 bases between. The CDR3 sequence is CASSTQGAEQYF. CDR3 coding DNA: TGTGCCAGCAGCACCCAGGGAGCCGAGCAGTACTTC.

The table lists this clonotype with a few counts. This rearrangement joins TRBV20-1 to TRBJ2-1; no definite D call. The DNA end is a closer match to TRBJ2-5, so the J assignment may be wrong. This CDR3 spans 10 amino acids. Germline-derived CDR1 and CDR2 are DFQATT and SNEGSKA (reference sequence). The CDR3 sequence is CSASKETQYF. The CDR3 nucleotides are TGCAGTGCTAGTAAAGAGACCCAGTACTTC.

This clonotype was seen just once. V and J are TRBV2 and TRBJ2-5, with 7 positions matching TRBD2. This CDR3 region has 16 residues. J lost 3 bases, V lost 5 bases, and 12 bases had no gene match. CDR1 and CDR2 from the germline V gene are SNHLY and FYNNEI. The CDR3 loop is CASSFPGGTGEETQYF. The CDR3 DNA follows: TGTGCCAGCAGTTTCCCCGGGGGGACGGGGGAAGAGACCCAGTACTTC.

The chain uses TRBV7-2 and TRBJ2-1; 7 bases are a match to TRBD1. The length of the CDR3 is 12 residues. V shed 5 bases and J 10 bases; nucleotides not matched to a gene: 5. CDR1 is SGHTA and CDR2 is FQGNSA in the germline V gene. In nucleotides, the CDR3 is TGTGCCAGCAGCGCCGGGACAGAGGAGCAGTTCTTC. Amino acid sequence: CASSAGTEEQFF.

There are a few counts of this clonotype. The V call is TRBV5-6, the J call TRBJ2-3; 9 positions agree with TRBD2. With V trimmed by 2 bases and J by 8 bases, 9 bases remained unmatched. The CDR3 has 15 amino acids. Germline V gene sequence: CDR1 SGHDT, CDR2 YYEEEE. The CDR3 DNA reads TGTGCCAGCAGCTTAGGTCTAGCGGGGTGGGGTACGCAGTATTTT. Translation gives CASSLGLAGWGTQYF. The full variable domain, rest sourced from reference TRBV5-6 and TRBJ2-3, is DAGVTQSPTHLIKTRGQQVTLRCSPKSGHDTVSWYQQALGQGPQFIFQYYEEEERQRGNFPDRFSGHQFPNYSSELNVNALLLGDSALYLCASSLGLAGWGTQYFGPGTRLTVL.

This chain uses TRBV6-2 or TRBV6-3 with TRBJ2-7; D ambiguous. Germline values: CDR1 MNHEY, CDR2 SVGEGT. The CDR3 sequence is 14 residues long. Trimming pared 6 bases from V and 3 bases from J, leaving 15 bases between. CDR3 coding DNA: TGTGCCAGCAGCCCAGCATCTAGGGTCTACGAGCAGTACTTC. Translated: CASSPASRVYEQYF.

V and J are TRBV5-1 and TRBJ1-1; a weak D match, TRBD1 (6 bases). Per germline, CDR1 SGHRS and CDR2 YFSETQ. The CDR3 loop spans 14 amino acids. V was shortened by 2 bases and J by 1 base, with 9 bases between the two germline ends. CDR3 sequence: CASSFNRENTEAFF. The CDR3 nucleotides read TGCGCCAGCAGCTTTAACAGGGAGAACACTGAAGCTTTCTTT.

The gene calls are TRBV20-1 and TRBJ1-6, with D uncertain. The V and J ends lost 0 bases and 1 base respectively, with 4 bases between them. Per the germline V gene, CDR1 is DFQATT and CDR2 is SNEGSKA (reference sequence). The CDR3 is made up of 14 amino acids. This CDR3 reads CSAREPSYNSPLHF. CDR3 nucleotide sequence: TGCAGTGCTAGAGAGCCTTCCTATAATTCACCCCTCCACTTT.

The CDR3 region is CATSADEGERAFF. Written as DNA, the CDR3 is TGTGCCACCAGTGCCGATGAGGGGGAGCGGGCTTTCTTT. The genes are TRBV24-1 and TRBJ1-1; the D gene is possibly TRBD1 (6 bases). Germline CDR1 and CDR2: KGHDR and SFDVKD. This CDR3 comprises 13 residues. Trimming removed 5 bases from V and 11 bases from J, with 17 bases in between.

This clonotype was observed many times. V is TRBV12-3 or TRBV12-4 and J is TRBJ2-1; possibly TRBD1 for D (5 bases). The V and J ends lost 7 bases and 0 bases respectively, with 16 bases between them. The CDR3 is made up of 16 amino acids. CDR3 bases: TGTGCCAGCACCCTGTCCCCTGGGGCCTCCTACAATGAGCAGTTCTTC. The encoded protein is CASTLSPGASYNEQFF.

The genes are TRBV19 and TRBJ2-7; D remains ambiguous. CDR1 and CDR2 (germline): LNHDA, SQIVND (reference sequence). V was clipped by 1 base and J by 9 bases, with 13 bases between them. This CDR3 has 13 residues. The chain's CDR3 is CASSIAGNGLQYF. The CDR3 region has the DNA TGTGCCAGTAGTATAGCGGGTAACGGTTTGCAGTACTTC.